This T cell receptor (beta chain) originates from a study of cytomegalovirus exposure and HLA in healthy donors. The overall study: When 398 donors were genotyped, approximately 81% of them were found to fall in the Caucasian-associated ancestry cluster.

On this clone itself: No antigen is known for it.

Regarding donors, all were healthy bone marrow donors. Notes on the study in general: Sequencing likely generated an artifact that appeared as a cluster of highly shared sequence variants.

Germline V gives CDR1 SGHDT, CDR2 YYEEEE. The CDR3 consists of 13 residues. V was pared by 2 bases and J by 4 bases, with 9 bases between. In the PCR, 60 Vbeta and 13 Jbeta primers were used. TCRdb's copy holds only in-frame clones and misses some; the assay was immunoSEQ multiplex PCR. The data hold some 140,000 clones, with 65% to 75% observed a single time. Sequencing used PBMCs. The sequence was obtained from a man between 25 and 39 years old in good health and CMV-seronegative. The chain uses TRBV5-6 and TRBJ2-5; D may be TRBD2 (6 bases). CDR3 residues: CASSFGGGETQYF. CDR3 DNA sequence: TGTGCCAGCAGCTTTGGGGGAGGAGAGACCCAGTACTTC. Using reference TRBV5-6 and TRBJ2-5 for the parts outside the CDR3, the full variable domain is DAGVTQSPTHLIKTRGQQVTLRCSPKSGHDTVSWYQQALGQGPQFIFQYYEEEERQRGNFPDRFSGHQFPNYSSELNVNALLLGDSALYLCASSFGGGETQYFGPGTRLLVL.